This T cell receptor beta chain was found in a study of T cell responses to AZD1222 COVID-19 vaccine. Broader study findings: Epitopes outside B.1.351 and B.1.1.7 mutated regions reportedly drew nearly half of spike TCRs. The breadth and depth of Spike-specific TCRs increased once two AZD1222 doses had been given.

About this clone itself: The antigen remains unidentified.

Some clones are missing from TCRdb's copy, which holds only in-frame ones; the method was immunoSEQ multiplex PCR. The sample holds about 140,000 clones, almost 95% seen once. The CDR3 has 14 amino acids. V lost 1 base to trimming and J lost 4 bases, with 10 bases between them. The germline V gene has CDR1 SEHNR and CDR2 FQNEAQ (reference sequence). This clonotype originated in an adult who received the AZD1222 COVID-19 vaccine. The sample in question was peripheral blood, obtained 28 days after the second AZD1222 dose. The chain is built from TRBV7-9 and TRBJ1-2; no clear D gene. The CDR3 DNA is TGTGCCAGCAGCTTAGGGGGAAACTCCTATGGCTACACCTTC. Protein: CASSLGGNSYGYTF.